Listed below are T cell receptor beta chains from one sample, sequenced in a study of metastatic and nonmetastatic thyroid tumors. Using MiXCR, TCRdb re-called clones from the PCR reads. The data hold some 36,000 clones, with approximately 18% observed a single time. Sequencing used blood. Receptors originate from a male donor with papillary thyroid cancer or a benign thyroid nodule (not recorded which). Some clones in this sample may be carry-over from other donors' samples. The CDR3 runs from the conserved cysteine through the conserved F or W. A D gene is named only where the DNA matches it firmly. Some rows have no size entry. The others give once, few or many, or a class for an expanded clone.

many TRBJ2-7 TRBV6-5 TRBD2 CASSYSTRLAGLNEQYF TGTGCCAGCAGTTACTCGACTAGGTTAGCGGGACTCAACGAGCAGTACTTC
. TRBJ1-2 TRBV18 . CASSPPDRRRGYTF TGTGCCAGCTCACCACCAGACAGGAGACGGGGCTACACCTTC
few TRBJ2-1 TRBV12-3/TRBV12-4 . CASSLCSVRMGEQFF TGTGCCAGCAGTTTATGTAGCGTGAGAATGGGTGAGCAGTTCTTC
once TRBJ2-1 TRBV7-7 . CASSLQLTGQGEQFF TGTGCTAGCAGCTTACAGTTGACAGGCCAGGGTGAGCAGTTCTTC
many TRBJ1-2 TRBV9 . CASSVAPEGAIYGYTF TGTGCCAGCAGCGTTGCACCGGAGGGCGCGATCTATGGCTACACCTTC
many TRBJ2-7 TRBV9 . CASRYRTAIAYEQYF TGTGCCAGCAGGTACCGGACAGCGATTGCCTACGAGCAGTACTTC
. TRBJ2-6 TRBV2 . CAKAVVVLYSGANVLTF TGTGCCAAAGCAGTCGTGGTTCTTTACTCTGGGGCCAACGTCCTGACTTTC
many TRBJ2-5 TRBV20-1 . CSARDRQENQETQYF TGCAGTGCTAGAGACAGACAGGAAAACCAAGAGACCCAGTACTTC
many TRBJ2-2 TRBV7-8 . CASSLGSGNTGELFF TGTGCCAGCAGCTTAGGTTCAGGGAACACCGGGGAGCTGTTTTTT
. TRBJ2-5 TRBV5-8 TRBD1 CASSMGTEDWGTQYF TGTGCCAGCAGCATGGGGACAGAGGATTGGGGGACCCAGTACTTC
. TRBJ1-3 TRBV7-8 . CASSSYTRGYPIYF TGTGCCAGCAGCTCTTATACCAGGGGATACCCCATATATTTT
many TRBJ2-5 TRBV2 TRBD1 CASSSYAGTGVSETQYF TGTGCCAGCAGTTCCTATGCCGGGACAGGGGTTTCAGAGACCCAGTACTTC
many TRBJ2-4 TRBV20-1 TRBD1 CSASRGQKWDIQYF TGCAGTGCTAGTCGGGGACAGAAGTGGGACATTCAGTACTTC
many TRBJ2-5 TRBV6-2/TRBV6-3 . CASSGIGGETQYF TGTGCCAGCAGTGGAATAGGAGGAGAGACCCAGTACTTC
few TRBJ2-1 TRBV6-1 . CASSIQNEPFF TGTGCCAGCAGCATACAGAATGAGCCTTTCTTC
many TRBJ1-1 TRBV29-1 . CSVEDMGGGTEAFF TGCAGCGTTGAAGATATGGGGGGTGGCACTGAAGCTTTCTTT
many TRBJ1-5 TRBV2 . CASMGILGRPQHF TGTGCCAGCATGGGGATCTTGGGACGGCCCCAGCATTTT
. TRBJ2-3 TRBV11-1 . CASSLAGVEIIGSETDTQYF TGTGCCAGCAGCTTAGCAGGGGTTGAAATAATCGGTAGTGAAACAGATACGCAGTATTTT
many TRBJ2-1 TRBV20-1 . CSARDTLEYNEQFF TGCAGTGCTAGAGACACTCTAGAGTACAATGAGCAGTTCTTC
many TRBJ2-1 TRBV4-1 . CASSQDAGGHSYNEQFF TGCGCCAGCAGCCAAGATGCGGGCGGACACTCCTACAATGAGCAGTTCTTC
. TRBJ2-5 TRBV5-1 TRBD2 CASGPGTSVEETQYF TGCGCCAGCGGCCCCGGTACTAGCGTGGAAGAGACCCAGTACTTC
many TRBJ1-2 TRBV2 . CASSEGPYGYTF TGTGCCAGCAGTGAAGGTCCTTATGGCTACACCTTC
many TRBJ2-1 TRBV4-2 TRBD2 CASSQDTSGNYNEQFF TGTGCCAGCAGCCAAGATACTAGCGGGAACTACAATGAGCAGTTCTTC
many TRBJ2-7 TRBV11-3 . CASSFGRIHPYEQYF TGTGCCAGCAGCTTCGGGCGGATACATCCCTACGAGCAGTACTTC
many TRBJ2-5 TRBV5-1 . CASSLSIQETQYF TGCGCCAGCAGCTTGTCCATCCAAGAGACCCAGTACTTC
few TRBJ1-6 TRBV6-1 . CASSPTGPFVSPLHF TGTGCCAGCAGTCCTACAGGGCCCTTTGTTTCACCCCTCCACTTT
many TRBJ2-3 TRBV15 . CATSRGLRGDTQYF TGTGCCACCAGCAGGGGCCTTCGGGGAGATACGCAGTATTTT
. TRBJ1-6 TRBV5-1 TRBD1 CASSEDRNSPLHF TGCGCCAGCAGCGAGGACAGGAATTCACCCCTCCACTTT
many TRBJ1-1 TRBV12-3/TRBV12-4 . CASSPSMDTEAFF TGTGCCAGCAGTCCGTCTATGGACACTGAAGCTTTCTTT
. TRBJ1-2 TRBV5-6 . CASSMGGAYGYTF TGTGCCAGCAGCATGGGGGGGGCCTATGGCTACACCTTC
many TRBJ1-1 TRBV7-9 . CASSTTGMNTEAFF TGTGCCAGCAGCACGACAGGTATGAACACTGAAGCTTTCTTT
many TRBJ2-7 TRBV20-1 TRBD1 CSANPDRAGPYEQYF TGCAGTGCAAACCCGGACAGGGCCGGTCCCTACGAGCAGTACTTC
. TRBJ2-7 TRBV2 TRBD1 CASSEALLQGVHEQHF TGTGCCAGCAGTGAAGCGCTTCTACAGGGGGTACACGAGCAGCACTTC
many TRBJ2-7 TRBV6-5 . CAGSYSQGRAYEQYF TGTGCCGGCAGTTACTCCCAGGGTAGGGCCTACGAGCAGTACTTC
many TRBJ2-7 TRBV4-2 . CASSQDEGTYEQYF TGTGCCAGCAGCCAAGATGAGGGGACCTACGAGCAGTACTTC
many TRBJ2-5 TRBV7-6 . CASSLRMTYQETQYF TGTGCCAGCAGCTTGAGGATGACATACCAAGAGACCCAGTACTTC
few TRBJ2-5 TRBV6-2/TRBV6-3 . CASSSVVETQYF TGTGCCAGCAGTTCCGTGGTGGAGACCCAGTACTTC
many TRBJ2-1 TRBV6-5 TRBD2 CASSYSTSVDNEQFF TGTGCCAGCAGTTACTCGACTAGCGTAGACAATGAGCAGTTCTTC
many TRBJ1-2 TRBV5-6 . CASSLELHYGYTF TGTGCCAGCAGCTTGGAGTTGCACTATGGCTACACCTTC
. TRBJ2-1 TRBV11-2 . CASTPGWSSYNEHFF TGTGCCAGCACCCCCGGGTGGAGCTCCTACAATGAGCATTTCTTC
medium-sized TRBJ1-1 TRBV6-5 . CASSYSQGRNQDTEAFF TGTGCCAGCAGTTACTCGCAGGGTAGGAATCAGGACACTGAAGCTTTCTTT
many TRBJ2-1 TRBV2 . CASRRMTGRTFSYNEQFF TGTGCCAGCAGGAGGATGACGGGGCGGACATTCTCCTACAATGAGCAGTTCTTC
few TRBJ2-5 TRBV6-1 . CATLPGVATLETQYF TGTGCCACCCTTCCCGGGGTCGCCACTTTGGAGACCCAGTACTTC
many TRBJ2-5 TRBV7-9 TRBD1 CASSLLHRGQETQYF TGTGCCAGCAGCTTGTTGCACAGGGGCCAAGAGACCCAGTACTTC
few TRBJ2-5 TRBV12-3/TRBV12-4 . CASSLGGAGAMQETQYF TGTGCCAGCAGTTTAGGGGGGGCAGGGGCTATGCAAGAGACCCAGTACTTC
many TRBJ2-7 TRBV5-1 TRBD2 CASSPSGRSGEQYF TGCGCCAGCAGCCCAAGCGGGAGATCCGGCGAGCAGTACTTC
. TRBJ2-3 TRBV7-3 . CASSLSRFITDTQYF TGTGCCAGCAGCTTGTCGCGGTTTATCACAGATACGCAGTATTTT
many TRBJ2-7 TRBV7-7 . CASSTLSGEQYF TGTGCTAGCAGCACCCTGTCGGGCGAGCAGTACTTC
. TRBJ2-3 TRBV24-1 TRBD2 CATSDMDPLAGPQGTQYF TGTGCCACCAGTGATATGGATCCTCTAGCGGGACCGCAGGGTACGCAGTATTTT
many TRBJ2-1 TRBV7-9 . CASSLVGGGDEQFF TGTGCCAGCAGCTTAGTCGGCGGGGGCGATGAGCAGTTCTTC
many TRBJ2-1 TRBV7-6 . CASSLWIGAGDNEQFF TGTGCCAGCAGCTTATGGATAGGAGCGGGTGACAATGAGCAGTTCTTC
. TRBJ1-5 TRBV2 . CASSADRASNQPQHF TGTGCCAGCAGTGCCGATAGGGCCTCCAATCAGCCCCAGCATTTT
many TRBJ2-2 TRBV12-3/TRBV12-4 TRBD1 CASRPGQGFSGELFF TGTGCCAGCAGGCCGGGACAGGGGTTCTCCGGGGAGCTGTTTTTT
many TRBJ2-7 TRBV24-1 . CATRAREQYF TGTGCCACCAGGGCCCGCGAGCAGTACTTC
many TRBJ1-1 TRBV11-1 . CASSLAFIMGDTEAFF TGTGCCAGCAGCTTAGCCTTCATCATGGGGGACACTGAAGCTTTCTTT
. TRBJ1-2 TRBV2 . CASSDVRLVYGYTF TGTGCCAGCAGTGATGTCCGTCTGGTCTATGGCTACACCTTC
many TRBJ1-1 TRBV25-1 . CASSGMGLNTEAFF TGTGCCAGCAGTGGCATGGGGTTGAACACTGAAGCTTTCTTT
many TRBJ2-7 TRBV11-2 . CASSLVFGYEQYF TGTGCCAGCAGCTTGGTGTTCGGGTACGAGCAGTACTTC
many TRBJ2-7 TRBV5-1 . CASSFEGKTYEQYF TGCGCCAGCAGCTTTGAAGGGAAGACCTACGAGCAGTACTTC